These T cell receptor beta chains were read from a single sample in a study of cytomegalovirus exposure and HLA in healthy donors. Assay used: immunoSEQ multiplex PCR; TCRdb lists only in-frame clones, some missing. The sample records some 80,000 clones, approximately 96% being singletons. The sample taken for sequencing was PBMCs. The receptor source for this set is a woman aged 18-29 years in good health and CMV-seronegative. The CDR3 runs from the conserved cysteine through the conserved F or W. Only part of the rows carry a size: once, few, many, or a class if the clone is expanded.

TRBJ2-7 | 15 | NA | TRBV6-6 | CASSLGHPTPYEQYF
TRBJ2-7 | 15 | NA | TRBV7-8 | CASSLALQATYEQYF
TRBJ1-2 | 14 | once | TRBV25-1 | CASSEDGRDSGYTF
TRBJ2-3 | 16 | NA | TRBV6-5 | CASSYGLAGVTDTQYF
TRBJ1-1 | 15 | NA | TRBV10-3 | CAISEPGAGGTEAFF
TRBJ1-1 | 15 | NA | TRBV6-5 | CASSFGDGLNTEAFF
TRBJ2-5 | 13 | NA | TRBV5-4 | CASSLTSQETQYF
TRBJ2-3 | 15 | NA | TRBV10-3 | CAISESWGQADTQYF
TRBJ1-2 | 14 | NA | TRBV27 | CASRVKPGGYGYTF
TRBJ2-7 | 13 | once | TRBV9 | CASSVVAGDEQYF
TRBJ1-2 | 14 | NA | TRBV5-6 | CASSIADRGTGYTF
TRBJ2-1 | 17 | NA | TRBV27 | CASSLAGTGIIYNEQFF
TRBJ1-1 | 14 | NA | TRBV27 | CASSLWDRKNEAFF
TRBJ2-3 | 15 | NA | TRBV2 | CASTLGTGRMDTQYF
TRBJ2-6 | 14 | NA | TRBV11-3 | CASSSMDSGSVLTF
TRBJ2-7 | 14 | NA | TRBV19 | CASSRGPTGREQYF
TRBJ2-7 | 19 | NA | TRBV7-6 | CASSRPGLAGGSPYYEQYF